The 31 T cell receptor beta chains below all came from one sample that was sequenced in a study of regulatory T cells in long-lasting Graves disease (dated by TCRdb to about 2021). The time point label corresponds to: newly diagnosed GD, antithyroid drugs for less than 3 months. RNA was extracted from PBMCs in TRIzol for both TCR sequencing and RNA sequencing. The receptor library was made with multiplex PCR. The run used an Illumina HiSeq 4000. TCR beta libraries were built with iRepertoire HTBI primers and Arm-PCR amplification of CDR3 regions. The public reads were reprocessed in TCRdb via fastp at Q25 and MiXCR, keeping in-frame beta chains. Each CDR3 protein gets just one entry, which takes the most common genes and DNA from the rows behind it. The sample data list a few hundred thousand distinct CDR3 sequences, and around 17% of these were observed just once. Approximately 24% of the sample is in the top ten clones.

The source material was peripheral blood mononuclear cells (PBMCs), sampled at new diagnosis, from a patient treated with antithyroid drugs. Receptor source: a female donor with Graves disease.

V is TRBV4-2 and J is TRBJ2-7; 9 nucleotides line up with TRBD1. Germline CDR1 is LGHNA and CDR2 is YNFKEQ. Trimming removed 0 bases from V and 4 bases from J; junction bases left unmatched: 4. This CDR3 is 15 amino acids long. The CDR3 loop reads CASSQDWTGDYEQYF. The CDR3 bases are TGTGCCAGCAGCCAAGATTGGACAGGGGATTACGAGCAGTACTTC.

J is TRBJ2-5 and V is TRBV28; D gene uncertain. In germline, CDR1 is MDHEN, CDR2 SYDVKM. This CDR3 region has 13 residues. Trimming left V 5 bases short and J 2 bases short, with 9 bases between. The CDR3 bases are TGTGCCAGCAGTAAAGCGAATCAAGAGACCCAGTACTTC. This translates into CASSKANQETQYF. The full variable domain, completed using reference TRBV28 and TRBJ2-5, is DVKVTQSSRYLVKRTGEKVFLECVQDMDHENMFWYRQDPGLGLRLIYFSYDVKMKEKGDIPEGYSVSREKKERFSLILESASTNQTSMYLCASSKANQETQYFGPGTRLLVL.

Many counts were recorded for this clonotype. One end of the junction does not line up with germline, which may come from a read error. This chain uses TRBV12-5 with TRBJ1-6, with D unclear. The CDR3 spans 12 residues. Germline CDR1 and CDR2: LGHNT and FRNRAP. CDR3 residues: CANGLLNSPLHF. CDR3 sequence (DNA): TGTGCTAATGGTTTGCTTAATTCACCCCTCCACTTT.

This clonotype has just a few counts. In DNA, the CDR3 is TGTGCCAGCAGTTCCAACGGGGGCTACGAGCAGTACTTC. It is translated as CASSSNGGYEQYF. This chain joins TRBV6-9 and TRBJ2-7, with a possible D match to TRBD2 (6 bases). CDR1 is MNHGY and CDR2 is SVAAGI in the germline V gene. V was clipped by 4 bases and J by 3 bases, with 10 bases between them. The CDR3 loop spans 13 amino acids.

The gene calls are TRBV5-1 and TRBJ2-1, with TRBD2 as a possible D gene (6 bases). Germline lookup yields CDR1 SGHRS and CDR2 YFSETQ. Trimming left V 4 bases short and J 0 bases short, with 14 bases between. The CDR3 has 16 residues. The CDR3 is CASSQSSGPSYNEQFF. As DNA, the CDR3 is TGCGCCAGCAGCCAGAGTAGCGGACCCTCCTACAATGAGCAGTTCTTC.

This clonotype was observed many times. The chain recombines TRBV12-3 or TRBV12-4 with TRBJ1-3; 7 bases agree with TRBD1. Germline trimming cut 4 bases from V and 2 bases from J; bases unmatched to any gene: 29. The CDR3 is made up of 23 amino acids. The CDR3 here is CASSYAGNLETGKVRTAGNTIYF. The CDR3 nucleotides read TGTGCCAGCAGTTACGCTGGTAACCTTGAGACAGGGAAGGTCCGAACGGCTGGAAACACCATATATTTT.

V is TRBV12-3 or TRBV12-4 and J is TRBJ2-3; 10 nucleotides agree with TRBD1. The CDR3 length is 17 residues. V lost 6 bases to trimming and J lost 2 bases; unmatched junction nucleotides: 11. CDR3: CASSYGGQGSFTDTQYF. The CDR3 DNA sequence: TGTGCCAGCAGCTACGGGGGACAGGGGTCTTTCACAGATACGCAGTATTTT.

The chain carries TRBV5-1 and TRBJ2-3; no clear D. CDR1 is SGHRS and CDR2 is YFSETQ in the germline V gene. This CDR3 is 16 amino acids long. The V and J ends lost 0 bases and 1 base respectively, with 12 bases between them. CDR3: CASSLVGSRGTDTQYF. CDR3 in DNA: TGCGCCAGCAGCTTGGTTGGGTCCCGGGGCACAGATACGCAGTATTTT.

This clonotype appeared many times. The chain employs TRBV6-1 and TRBJ2-7; 9 bases are shared with TRBD1. V dropped 6 bases and J dropped 2; count of bases not matched to a gene: 20. This CDR3 has 19 amino acids. Germline CDR1 is MNHNS and CDR2 is SASEGT. The CDR3 region has the DNA TGTGCCAGCAGGTTGAAGCGGGACAGGGTTGCGGAAGATGCCTACGAGCAGTACTTC. As protein: CASRLKRDRVAEDAYEQYF.

This clonotype showed up just once. Since a far larger clone is one base different, this is likely a read error. This chain connects TRBV28 to TRBJ2-7; 9 bases match TRBD2. The CDR3 loop spans 14 amino acids. Germline values: CDR1 MDHEN, CDR2 SYDVKM. Trimming at V came to 5 bases and at J to 7 bases, leaving 9 bases not matched to a gene. CDR3 DNA: TGTGCCAGCAGTCTTAGGACTAGCGTCAATGAGCAGTACTTC. Protein product: CASSLRTSVNEQYF.

The table lists this clonotype with many counts. The J gene is TRBJ1-2, the V gene TRBV12-3 or TRBV12-4, with 9 bases matching TRBD1. V shed 4 bases and J 3 bases; nucleotides not matched to a gene: 3. There are 14 residues in the CDR3. As DNA, the CDR3 is TGTGCCAGCAGTTCCCGGGACAGGGACTATGGCTACACCTTC. This codes for CASSSRDRDYGYTF.

There are many counts of this clonotype. This chain links TRBV5-4 with TRBJ2-7, with a weak D call TRBD2 (5 bases). V was clipped by 1 base and J by 5 bases, with 19 bases between them. This CDR3 spans 16 amino acids. Germline CDR1 and CDR2: SGHNT and YYREEE (reference sequence). This CDR3 reads CASSLRYRAHGDEQYF. In DNA form, the CDR3 reads TGTGCCAGCAGCTTGAGGTACCGGGCACACGGGGACGAGCAGTACTTC.

The rearrangement joins TRBV7-6 to TRBJ2-1; 7 bases are a match to TRBD1. V lost 1 base and J lost 13; bases outside the gene matches: 4. This CDR3 contains 12 residues. Germline CDR1 SGHVS, CDR2 FNYEAQ. CDR3 DNA sequence: TGTGCCAGCAGCTTAGGGACAGGAGTACAGTTCTTC. It encodes CASSLGTGVQFF. The variable domain in full, with the rest retrieved from reference TRBV7-6 and TRBJ2-1, is GAGVSQSPRYKVTKRGQDVALRCDPISGHVSLYWYRQALGQGPEFLTYFNYEAQQDKSGLPNDRFSAERPEGSISTLTIQRTEQRDSAMYRCASSLGTGVQFFGPGTRLTVL.

This clonotype was counted ten times or more. The chain is built from TRBV19 and TRBJ2-7; 9 bases align to TRBD1. The germline V gene encodes CDR1 LNHDA and CDR2 SQIVND (reference sequence). V shed 10 bases, J shed 3 bases, and the junction held 10 bases outside the gene matches. The CDR3 is made up of 14 amino acids. The CDR3 DNA sequence: TGTGCCACCGCGGGGACAGGGTCGGTCTACGAGCAGTACTTC. It yields the protein CATAGTGSVYEQYF. Looking up the rest from reference TRBV19 and TRBJ2-7 gives the full variable domain: DGGITQSPKYLFRKEGQNVTLSCEQNLNHDAMYWYRQDPGQGLRLIYYSQIVNDFQKGDIAEGYSVSREKKESFPLTVTSAQKNPTAFYLCATAGTGSVYEQYFGPGTRLTVT.

This sequence joins TRBV3-1 and TRBJ2-2, with 8 bases matching TRBD1. CDR3 length: 18 amino acids. With V trimmed by 3 bases and J by 6 bases, 15 bases remained unmatched. CDR1 is LGHDT and CDR2 is YNNKEL in the germline V gene (reference sequence). The CDR3 region is CASSQRRDRSGVPGELFF. CDR3 nucleotides: TGTGCCAGCAGCCAGCGGCGGGACAGGTCCGGGGTTCCCGGGGAGCTGTTTTTT.

The chain has TRBV3-1 and TRBJ2-7; 7 positions agree with TRBD1. Germline-derived CDR1 and CDR2 are LGHDT and YNNKEL (reference sequence). The CDR3 has 15 residues. After removal of 4 bases from V and 5 bases from J, the junction contained 11 bases not matched to a gene. CDR3 in DNA: TGTGCCAGCAGCCTATACACACAGGGGACCCACGAGCAGTACTTC. Amino acid sequence: CASSLYTQGTHEQYF.

The chain uses TRBV28 and TRBJ2-5, with 9 bases that match TRBD2. The V gene end was trimmed by 4 bases and the J gene end by 5 bases; junction bases not matched to a gene: 11. This CDR3 has 16 amino acids. From germline, CDR1 is MDHEN and CDR2 SYDVKM. CDR3 sequence reads: CASSSFSAGGRETQYF. CDR3 nucleotides: TGTGCCAGCAGTTCCTTTTCAGCGGGAGGAAGGGAGACCCAGTACTTC.

The chain couples TRBV6-2 or TRBV6-3 to TRBJ2-1, with TRBD2 as a possible D gene (5 bases). The CDR3 consists of 14 residues. Germline CDR1 is MNHEY and CDR2 is SVGEGT. The V end was cut by 6 bases, the J end by 2 bases, with 11 bases between. The CDR3, as DNA: TGTGCCAGCAGCCGGGTGGAGGCCTACAATGAGCAGTTCTTC. Its translation: CASSRVEAYNEQFF.

This clonotype was seen ten or more times. This chain connects TRBV6-1 to TRBJ2-7; D not certain. V was trimmed by 3 bases and J by 2 bases, leaving 14 bases between them. The germline gives CDR1 MNHNS, CDR2 SASEGT. The CDR3 contains 15 residues. Here the CDR3 reads CASSDAAESPYEQYF. The CDR3 DNA reads TGTGCCAGCAGTGATGCCGCTGAAAGCCCCTACGAGCAGTACTTC.

This clonotype has a count of ten or more. The chain couples TRBV5-1 to TRBJ1-1; D perhaps matches TRBD1 (5 bases). The CDR3 runs 14 residues. The V gene lost 0 bases and the J gene lost 5 bases, with 11 bases spanning the gap. Germline CDR1 is SGHRS and CDR2 is YFSETQ. The chain's CDR3 is CASSLDVAGTEAFF. CDR3 in DNA: TGCGCCAGCAGCTTGGATGTGGCAGGGACTGAAGCTTTCTTT.

This clonotype was seen many times. The chain links TRBV11-3 to TRBJ1-2; a weak D match, TRBD1 (5 bases). The CDR3 consists of 12 residues. Germline values: CDR1 SGHNT, CDR2 YENEEA. V dropped 6 bases and J dropped 8 bases, with 13 bases sitting between them. In DNA form, the CDR3 reads TGTGCCAGCAGGGCCGGGGGGGACGGCTACACCTTC. Residues: CASRAGGDGYTF.

This clonotype was observed many times. This sequence joins TRBV19 and TRBJ2-5, with D uncertain. Per the germline V gene, CDR1 is LNHDA and CDR2 is SQIVND (reference sequence). Trimming removed 6 bases at V and 2 bases at J, with 16 bases between. The CDR3 sequence is 15 residues long. The CDR3 sequence: CASSSLTGPQETQYF. Written as DNA, the CDR3 is TGTGCCAGTAGCAGCCTCACCGGGCCTCAAGAGACCCAGTACTTC. Full variable domain (missing parts from reference TRBV19 and TRBJ2-5): DGGITQSPKYLFRKEGQNVTLSCEQNLNHDAMYWYRQDPGQGLRLIYYSQIVNDFQKGDIAEGYSVSREKKESFPLTVTSAQKNPTAFYLCASSSLTGPQETQYFGPGTRLLVL.

V and J are TRBV20-1 and TRBJ2-1, with 14 bases identical to TRBD2. This CDR3 contains 15 residues. Trimming cost V 6 bases and J 6 bases; bases outside gene matches: 7. Germline CDR1 DFQATT, CDR2 SNEGSKA (reference sequence). As DNA, the CDR3 is TGCAGTGCCGAGCTCGGGACTAGCGGGAGCAATGAGCAGTTCTTC. It yields the protein CSAELGTSGSNEQFF.

Regarding this clonotype: This likely traces to a read error, being one base from a far larger clone. Here the CDR3 DNA reads TGTGCCAGCAGTTACCCCACAGGTTCCTCCTACAATGAGCAGTACTTC. Translation gives CASSYPTGSSYNEQYF. The chain is built from TRBV6-2 or TRBV6-3 and TRBJ2-5; a possible D gene is TRBD1 (5 bases). Germline V lookup: CDR1 MNHEY, CDR2 SVGEGT. Deletions cut 2 bases from V and 11 bases from J, with 24 bases between. CDR3 length: 16 amino acids.

This clonotype has a handful of counts. The CDR3 protein is CASSSYRANNEQFF. The CDR3 bases are TGTGCCAGTAGTTCTTACCGGGCAAACAATGAGCAGTTCTTC. The V gene is TRBV19, the J gene TRBJ2-1; D unresolved. The length of the CDR3 is 14 residues. Germline CDR1 is LNHDA and CDR2 is SQIVND (reference sequence). V lost 5 bases and J lost 5, with 13 bases in between.

Many counts were recorded for this clonotype. The chain combines TRBV28 with TRBJ2-2; 9 bases are shared with TRBD2. This CDR3 is 16 amino acids long. V gave up 2 bases and J gave up 6 bases; unmatched junction bases: 7. CDR1 MDHEN and CDR2 SYDVKM come from the germline V gene. CDR3 bases: TGTGCCAGCAGTTTAGGATCTAGCGGGAAGTCCGGGGAGCTGTTTTTT. This translates into CASSLGSSGKSGELFF.

Many counts were recorded for this clonotype. V gene TRBV20-1 combines with J gene TRBJ1-5, with a tentative D call TRBD1 (5 bases). Germline V gene lookup returns CDR1 DFQATT and CDR2 SNEGSKA (reference sequence). The length of the CDR3 is 14 residues. V was shortened by 0 bases and J by 4 bases, with 10 bases between the two germline ends. As DNA, the CDR3 is TGCAGTGCTAGAGATCAGGGAGGGAATCAGCCCCAGCATTTT. It translates to CSARDQGGNQPQHF.

This chain joins TRBV7-2 and TRBJ2-5; 15 bases map to TRBD2. This CDR3 comprises 17 residues. Looked up from germline, CDR1 is SGHTA and CDR2 is FQGNSA. With V trimmed by 4 bases and J by 2 bases, 5 bases remained unmatched. CDR3 nucleotides: TGTGCCAGCAGCTGGGGACTAGCGGGAGGAACACAAGAGACCCAGTACTTC. This sequence encodes CASSWGLAGGTQETQYF. The complete variable domain, with remaining parts taken from reference TRBV7-2 and TRBJ2-5, reads GAGVSQSPSNKVTEKGKDVELRCDPISGHTALYWYRQSLGQGLEFLIYFQGNSAPDKSGLPSDRFSAERTGGSVSTLTIQRTQQEDSAVYLCASSWGLAGGTQETQYFGPGTRLLVL.

This clonotype has ten or more counts. The chain is built from TRBV27 and TRBJ1-4, with a tentative D call TRBD1 (5 bases). Germline loops: CDR1 MNHEY, CDR2 SMNVEV (reference sequence). V lost 10 bases and J lost 5, with 14 bases in between. This CDR3 has 13 amino acids. Here the CDR3 DNA reads TGTGCCACCTCTATCCGACAGAATGAAAAACTGTTTTTT. Protein sequence: CATSIRQNEKLFF.

V is TRBV19 and J is TRBJ2-1; TRBD2 agrees at 8 bases. V shed 3 bases and J 3 bases; nucleotides not matched to a gene: 4. The CDR3 runs to 15 residues. Germline V gene sequence: CDR1 LNHDA, CDR2 SQIVND (reference sequence). In nucleotides, the CDR3 is TGTGCCAGTAGTATTTTGGGACTAGGCTACAATGAGCAGTTCTTC. It yields the protein CASSILGLGYNEQFF.

This clonotype was observed at least ten times. The chain couples TRBV20-1 to TRBJ2-1; D might be TRBD1 (6 bases). This CDR3 region has 16 residues. V lost 1 base and J lost 9, with 22 bases in between. Germline lookup yields CDR1 DFQATT and CDR2 SNEGSKA (reference sequence). The DNA for the CDR3 is TGCAGTGCTAGAGTCCGATTTCGGGACAATCTAGGTGAGCAGTTCTTC. Its translation is CSARVRFRDNLGEQFF.